This T cell receptor beta chain was sequenced in a study of T-cell reconstitution after alpha-beta-depleted transplantation in children. Study findings and constraints: Day-60 TCRbeta diversity that was high in some patients was derived from surviving recipient T cells and thymic progenitors. The study reportedly traced alpha-beta T cells about two months after transplant to several hundred expanded graft clones. T-cell numbers and diversity, one year after transplant, stemmed largely from T cells that were newly produced.

About this clonotype itself: No antigen is known for it.

Using unique molecular identifiers, the investigators prepared the TCRbeta library. TCRdb called the PCR reads again in MiXCR, with one record for every CDR3 protein. This table has under 750,000 distinct CDR3 sequences, approximately 22% appearing once. Germline CDR1 reads LNHNV; CDR2 reads YYDKDF (reference sequence). V gave up 3 bases and J gave up 4 bases, with 13 bases separating them. The CDR3 has 14 amino acids. The chain has TRBV15 and TRBJ2-7; D is perhaps TRBD1 (6 bases). This receptor was taken from a boy in the first two years of life who had a stem cell transplant for acute myeloid leukemia, so the T cells may come from the graft donor. The sample here was PBMCs, mostly from graft donor cells, taken 360 days after TCRalphabeta/CD19-depleted stem cell transplant. CDR3 in amino acids: CATSSVDRPYEQYV. In DNA, the CDR3 is TGTGCCACCAGCAGCGTCGACAGGCCATACGAGCAGTACGTC.